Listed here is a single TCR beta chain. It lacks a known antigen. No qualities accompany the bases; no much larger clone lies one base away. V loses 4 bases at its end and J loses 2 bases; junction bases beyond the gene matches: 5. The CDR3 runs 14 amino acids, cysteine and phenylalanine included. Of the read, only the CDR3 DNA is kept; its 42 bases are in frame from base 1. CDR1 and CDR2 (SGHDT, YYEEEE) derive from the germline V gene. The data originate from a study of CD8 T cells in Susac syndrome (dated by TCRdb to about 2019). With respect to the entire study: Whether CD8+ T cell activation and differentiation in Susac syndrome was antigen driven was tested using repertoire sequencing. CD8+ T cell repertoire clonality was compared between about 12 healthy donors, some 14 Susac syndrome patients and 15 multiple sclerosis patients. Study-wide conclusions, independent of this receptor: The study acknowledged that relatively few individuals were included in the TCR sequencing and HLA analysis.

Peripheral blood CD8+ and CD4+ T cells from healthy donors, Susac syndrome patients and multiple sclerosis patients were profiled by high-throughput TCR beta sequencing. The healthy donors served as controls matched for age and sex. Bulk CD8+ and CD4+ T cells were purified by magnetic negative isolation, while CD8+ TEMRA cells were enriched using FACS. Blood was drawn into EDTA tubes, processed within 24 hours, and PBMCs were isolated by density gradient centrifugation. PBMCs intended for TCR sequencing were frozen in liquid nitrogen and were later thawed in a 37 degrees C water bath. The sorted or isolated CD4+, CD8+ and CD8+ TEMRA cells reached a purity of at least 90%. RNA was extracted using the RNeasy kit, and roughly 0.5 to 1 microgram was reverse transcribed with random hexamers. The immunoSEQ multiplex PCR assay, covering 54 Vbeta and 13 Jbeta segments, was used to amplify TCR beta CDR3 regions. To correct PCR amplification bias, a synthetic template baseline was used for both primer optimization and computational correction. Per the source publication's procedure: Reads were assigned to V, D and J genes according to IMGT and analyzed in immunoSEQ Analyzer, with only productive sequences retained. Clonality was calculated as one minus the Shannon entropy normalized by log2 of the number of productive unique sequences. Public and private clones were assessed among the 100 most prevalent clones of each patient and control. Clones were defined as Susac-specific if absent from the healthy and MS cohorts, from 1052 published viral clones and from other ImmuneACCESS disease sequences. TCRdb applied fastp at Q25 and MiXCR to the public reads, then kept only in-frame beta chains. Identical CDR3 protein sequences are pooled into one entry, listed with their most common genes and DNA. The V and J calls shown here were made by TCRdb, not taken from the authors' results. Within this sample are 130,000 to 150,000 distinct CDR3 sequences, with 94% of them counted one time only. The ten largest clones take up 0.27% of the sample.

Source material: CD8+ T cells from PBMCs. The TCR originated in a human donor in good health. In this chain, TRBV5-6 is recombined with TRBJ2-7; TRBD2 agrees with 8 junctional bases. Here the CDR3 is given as CASSPGRAAYEQYF. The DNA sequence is TGTGCCAGCAGCCCCGGGAGGGCCGCCTACGAGCAGTACTTC.